A selection of T cell receptor beta chains follows, all from one sample in a study of blood T cell repertoires in COVID-19. The method was immunoSEQ multiplex PCR; TCRdb's version includes in-frame clones alone and lacks a portion of them. This sample has a few hundred thousand clones, with about 87% found just once. Sequencing input: peripheral blood. All receptors derive from a woman younger than 45 with COVID-19, enrolled during active disease. Both conserved end residues are part of each CDR3. D genes are given only for firm matches. Clone size is stated in some rows and not others, as once, few, many or a class when expanded.

V gene	clone size	J gene	D gene	CDR3 protein
TRBV7-9	.	TRBJ2-7	.	CASSLARGAYYEQYF
TRBV7-9	.	TRBJ2-3	TRBD2	CASSSTLTSEHTDTQYF
TRBV5-1	.	TRBJ2-1	TRBD2	CASSVGLAALKSSYNEQFF
TRBV6-1	.	TRBJ2-1	TRBD2	CASSALAAYNEQFF
TRBV7-3	.	TRBJ2-1	.	CASSLMYPPTGSSNEQFF
TRBV10-3	.	TRBJ2-1	TRBD1	CAISEGGQLMYNEQFF
TRBV7-3	few	TRBJ2-1	.	CASSPQGRGRSSYNEQFF
TRBV7-8	.	TRBJ2-4	.	CASSPRVGGRKNIQYF
TRBV18	.	TRBJ2-3	TRBD1	CASSLGGDRAYF
TRBV7-9	once	TRBJ1-5	.	CASSSEVANQPQHF
TRBV5-8	few	TRBJ2-7	.	CASSYSGEQYF
TRBV10-3	.	TRBJ2-1	.	CAIRANNEQFF
TRBV19	.	TRBJ2-7	.	CASSTIQASYEQYF
TRBV2	.	TRBJ2-3	TRBD2	CASSPSGLAGYF
TRBV28	.	TRBJ2-7	TRBD2	CASSSPTAKGGSYEQYF
TRBV10-3	.	TRBJ2-7	TRBD2	CAISEDGGGPSGEQYF
TRBV5-6	.	TRBJ2-7	.	CASSYRQSYYEQYF
TRBV5-4	.	TRBJ2-3	TRBD2	CASSGYATSGRPTQYF
TRBV5-1	.	TRBJ2-1	.	CASSFSGGRYSYNEQFF
TRBV11-2	.	TRBJ2-1	.	CASSFEGDEQFF
TRBV25-1	.	TRBJ1-5	.	CASSVPINQPQHF
TRBV7-2	.	TRBJ2-7	.	CASSPRIGAYEQYF
TRBV28	once	TRBJ2-7	.	CASSLPRSYEQYF
TRBV18	.	TRBJ1-2	TRBD1	CASSPGQGFYGYTF
TRBV4-2	once	TRBJ1-2	.	CASSQDAGGNYGYTF
TRBV30	.	TRBJ2-7	.	CAWTGISGYEQYF
TRBV28	.	TRBJ1-2	TRBD1	CASSLGQGYGYTF
TRBV28	.	TRBJ2-7	TRBD1	CASRWDRSQPGEQYF
TRBV9	.	TRBJ2-2	TRBD2	CASSVDPGGLAGNTGELFF
TRBV9	.	TRBJ2-1	.	CASSVVTGKDNEQFF
TRBV2	.	TRBJ2-7	TRBD2	CASSEVGGSGGTYEQYF
TRBV7-9	.	TRBJ1-2	.	CASSPGSNYGYTF
TRBV24-1	.	TRBJ2-3	TRBD1	CATSDTRQGANTQYF
TRBV10-1	.	TRBJ2-7	TRBD1	CASSETGTGYYEQYF
TRBV14	.	TRBJ1-1	.	CASSQVGWNTEAFF
TRBV30	.	TRBJ2-7	.	CAWSQTYEQYF
TRBV10-3	.	TRBJ1-5	TRBD1	CAISESKRGRSNQPQHF
TRBV2	.	TRBJ1-1	.	CASSRNGGGEGVTEAFF
TRBV5-6	.	TRBJ1-2	TRBD1	CASSFEQGVRDYGYTF
TRBV18	.	TRBJ2-2	TRBD2	CASSETSGSLATGELFF
TRBV28	.	TRBJ1-5	.	CASSFPWASYSNQPQHF